The clone carrying this TCR beta chain was observed once. The antigen is undetermined. The V and J ends lost 5 bases and 3 bases, in that order; junction bases with no gene match: 9. CDR3 length: 15 amino acids. Germline CDR1 SGHTA, CDR2 FQGTGA. The data stem from a study of cytomegalovirus exposure and HLA in healthy donors. Study-wide results and caveats: More clonal expansion characterized HLA-associated TCR beta chains than equally common others in a later analysis.

13 Jbeta primers and 60 Vbeta primers were used for the PCR. Sequencing used immunoSEQ multiplex PCR; TCRdb keeps in-frame clones, though not all of them. The data hold fewer than 95,000 clones, with over 70% observed a single time. The V call is TRBV7-3, the J call TRBJ2-7; 8 positions agree with TRBD1. The sequenced sample consisted of PBMCs. This TCR derives from a man aged 35-49 years in good health and CMV-seronegative. The CDR3 nucleotides read TGTGCCAGCAGCCTTACTCACAGGGGGAACTACGAGCAGTACTTC. Its translation: CASSLTHRGNYEQYF. Filled out from reference TRBV7-3 and TRBJ2-7, the complete variable domain reads GAGVSQTPSNKVTEKGKYVELRCDPISGHTALYWYRQSLGQGPEFLIYFQGTGAADDSGLPNDRFFAVRPEGSVSTLKIQRTERGDSAVYLCASSLTHRGNYEQYFGPGTRLTVT.